A selection of T cell receptor beta chains follows, all from one sample in a study of T cell responses to AZD1222 COVID-19 vaccine. Clones were sequenced by immunoSEQ multiplex PCR, and TCRdb holds only the in-frame ones, with some missing. This repertoire shows some 64,000 clones, approximately 84% found once; its top ten account for 17%. Sample: peripheral blood, taken on day 0 of AZD1222 vaccination. Receptors were obtained from an adult in good health. CDR3s include the opening cysteine and the closing phenylalanine or tryptophan. Each record gives: D gene, clone size, J gene, V gene, CDR3 DNA, CDR3 protein. A D gene is named only where the DNA matches it firmly. Only some rows state a clone size, as once, few, many or a class for expanded clones.

d_gene: TRBD2; abundance: -; j_gene: TRBJ2-5; v_gene: TRBV4-3; CDR3nt: TGCGCCAGCAGCCAAACCGGGACTAGTCAAGAGACCCAGTACTTC; CDR3aa: CASSQTGTSQETQYF
d_gene: -; abundance: -; j_gene: TRBJ2-1; v_gene: TRBV4-3; CDR3nt: TGCGCCAGCAGCCAAGACGGGGTAGCCTCGAATGAGCAGTTCTTC; CDR3aa: CASSQDGVASNEQFF
d_gene: -; abundance: -; j_gene: TRBJ1-1; v_gene: TRBV11-1; CDR3nt: TGTGCCAGCAGCTTTTTAGGAGGGCTGGGCACTGAAGCTTTCTTT; CDR3aa: CASSFLGGLGTEAFF
d_gene: TRBD1; abundance: -; j_gene: TRBJ2-2; v_gene: TRBV4-3; CDR3nt: TGCGCCAGCAGCCAAGCTCCCGGGACAGCGAACACCGGGGAGCTGTTTTTT; CDR3aa: CASSQAPGTANTGELFF
d_gene: -; abundance: -; j_gene: TRBJ2-7; v_gene: TRBV7-5; CDR3nt: TGTGTCAGAAGCTTAGAAGGGCTTACTGGGGAGAGCTCCTACGAGCAGTACTTC; CDR3aa: CVRSLEGLTGESSYEQYF
d_gene: -; abundance: -; j_gene: TRBJ2-2; v_gene: TRBV19; CDR3nt: TGTGCCAGTAGTCCGGGGATGAACACCGGGGAGCTGTTTTTT; CDR3aa: CASSPGMNTGELFF
d_gene: -; abundance: once; j_gene: TRBJ2-3; v_gene: TRBV7-2; CDR3nt: TGTGCCAGCATAGACAGGAAAGGGGCAGATACGCAGTATTTT; CDR3aa: CASIDRKGADTQYF
d_gene: TRBD1; abundance: -; j_gene: TRBJ1-4; v_gene: TRBV7-9; CDR3nt: TGTGCCAGCACCGCAGGGACAGATCATGAAAAACTGTTTTTT; CDR3aa: CASTAGTDHEKLFF
d_gene: -; abundance: -; j_gene: TRBJ2-1; v_gene: TRBV19; CDR3nt: TGTGCCAGTAACAAGGGTAGGGCAGGCGGCAATGAGCAGTTCTTC; CDR3aa: CASNKGRAGGNEQFF
d_gene: -; abundance: -; j_gene: TRBJ1-5; v_gene: TRBV27; CDR3nt: TGTGCCAGCAGTTTATCGTATAATCAGCCCCAGCATTTT; CDR3aa: CASSLSYNQPQHF
d_gene: -; abundance: -; j_gene: TRBJ1-3; v_gene: TRBV19; CDR3nt: TGTGCCAGTAGTTTTCACCCTAACTCTGGAAACACCATATATTTT; CDR3aa: CASSFHPNSGNTIYF
d_gene: -; abundance: -; j_gene: TRBJ1-2; v_gene: TRBV11-2; CDR3nt: TGTGCCAGCAGTCCAATTCGCGGGGGCGCGGGCTATGGCTACACCTTC; CDR3aa: CASSPIRGGAGYGYTF